The subject of this entry is one T cell receptor beta chain. This entry is derived from a study of blood T cell repertoires in COVID-19. Turning to the study itself: Sources were T cells, B-cell-depleted T cells, or PBMCs; the material itself was cDNA or gDNA.

The CDR3 sequence is 12 residues long. Germline CDR1 and CDR2: GTSNPN and SVGIG (reference sequence). The V segment lost 3 bases and the J segment 13 bases; nucleotides outside the gene matches: 4. Here immunoSEQ multiplex PCR was the method, and the copy in TCRdb shows in-frame clones only, minus some. The sample consists of about 120,000 clones, 85% of them appearing once. The genes are TRBV30 and TRBJ1-6; 9 bases fit TRBD1. The TCR originated in an elderly man with acute or convalescent COVID-19. The sequencing sample was made of peripheral blood. CDR3 protein: CAWRQQGAPLHF. CDR3 bases: TGTGCCTGGAGGCAACAGGGGGCTCCCCTCCACTTT.